These T cell receptor beta chains were read from a single sample in a study of blood T cell repertoires in COVID-19. Assay: immunoSEQ multiplex PCR; the TCRdb copy retains only in-frame clones and omits some. The sample has 84,000 or so clones, roughly 87% seen once; the top ten hold roughly 5.7%. The sequencing input was peripheral blood. The receptor set was obtained from a man in his sixties with acute or convalescent COVID-19. CDR3s include the opening cysteine and the closing phenylalanine or tryptophan. Fields, in order: clone size, V gene, J gene, D gene, CDR3 DNA, CDR3 protein. The D gene is left open where the match is weak. The listing skips clone size in some rows; elsewhere it reads once, few, many or a size class.

.	TRBV18	TRBJ2-1	.	TGTGCCAGCTCACCACCAAGGAACAGTCCCTACAATGAGCAGTTCTTC	CASSPPRNSPYNEQFF
once	TRBV2	TRBJ1-3	.	TGTGCCAGCAGTCCGGAGGGTCTCTCTGGAAACACCATATATTTT	CASSPEGLSGNTIYF
.	TRBV6-5	TRBJ2-7	.	TGTGCCAGCAGTTACAAGGCGGGTGTAAAAACCTACGAGCAGTACTTC	CASSYKAGVKTYEQYF
.	TRBV7-2	TRBJ1-3	.	TGTGCCAGCAGCTTAGAAGGTGGCAGGGGCACGGCAGGAAACACCATATATTTT	CASSLEGGRGTAGNTIYF
.	TRBV19	TRBJ1-2	.	TGTGCCAGTACCCCGTGGGAGGGGAACTATGGCTACACCTTC	CASTPWEGNYGYTF
.	TRBV5-4	TRBJ2-2	TRBD2	TGTGCCAGCAGTCCGACTAGCGGGGGGGCCGGCACCGGGGAGCTGTTTTTT	CASSPTSGGAGTGELFF
once	TRBV3-1/TRBV3-2	TRBJ1-3	TRBD1	TGTGCCAGCAGCCAAGAGATCCCGGGACAGTTGTCTGGAAACACCATATATTTT	CASSQEIPGQLSGNTIYF
.	TRBV5-6	TRBJ1-3	TRBD1	TGTGCCCGTACAGGGGGTCCCGGAAACACCATATATTTT	CARTGGPGNTIYF
.	TRBV27	TRBJ1-1	.	TGTGCCAGCAGTTCCAAGAACACTGAAGCTTTCTTT	CASSSKNTEAFF
.	TRBV5-8	TRBJ1-2	.	TGTGCCAGCAGCTTGGGAGGCGCCGGTTCCTATGGCTACACCTTC	CASSLGGAGSYGYTF
few	TRBV6-5	TRBJ1-5	.	TGTGCCAGCAGCCCCGGGGGGGGCTTGGTGCCCCAGCATTTT	CASSPGGGLVPQHF
few	TRBV10-2	TRBJ1-4	TRBD1	TGCGCCAGCAGCCGGTGGGACAGGGCTGGTGAAAAACTGTTTTTT	CASSRWDRAGEKLFF
.	TRBV6-5	TRBJ1-2	.	TGTGCCAGCATCGACAGTGACAGGACCGGTGGCTACACCTTC	CASIDSDRTGGYTF
.	TRBV5-1	TRBJ1-3	TRBD1	TGCGCCAGCAGCTCAACAGGGGACTCTGGAAACACCATATATTTT	CASSSTGDSGNTIYF
once	TRBV2	TRBJ2-5	TRBD2	TGTGCCAGCAGACCGGGACTAGCGGAAGAGACCCAGTACTTC	CASRPGLAEETQYF
few	TRBV21-1	TRBJ1-2	.	TGTGCCAGCAGCACGGACAGGGACTATGGCTACACCTTC	CASSTDRDYGYTF
once	TRBV24-1	TRBJ2-3	.	TGTGCCACCAGTGATTTGCTGGGCTACGGAACGCAGTATTTT	CATSDLLGYGTQYF
.	TRBV30	TRBJ1-6	TRBD1	TGTGCCTGGATGACAGGGGGTAATAATTCACCCCTCCACTTT	CAWMTGGNNSPLHF
.	TRBV19	TRBJ1-5	.	TGTGCCAGTACCCCCCGCCAGATTAGCAATCAGCCCCAGCATTTT	CASTPRQISNQPQHF
.	TRBV7-2	TRBJ2-3	.	TGTGCCAGCAGCTTTACAATCCGCACAGATACGCAGTATTTT	CASSFTIRTDTQYF
.	TRBV11-2	TRBJ2-5	.	TGTGCCAGCAGCTTGGCGGGAAAAGAGACCCAGTACTTC	CASSLAGKETQYF
.	TRBV4-3	TRBJ1-1	.	TGCGCCAGCAGCCAAACGCGAGGAACTGAAGCTTTCTTT	CASSQTRGTEAFF
.	TRBV5-6	TRBJ2-7	.	TGTGCCAGCAGCTTGACAGGGATCAACGAGCAGTACTTC	CASSLTGINEQYF
.	TRBV7-9	TRBJ1-1	TRBD1	TGTGCCAGCAGCCCCGGACAGGGAAACATGAACACTGAAGCTTTCTTT	CASSPGQGNMNTEAFF
once	TRBV25-1	TRBJ1-1	.	TGTGCCAGCAGCTCTTTCTTCGAAGCTTTCTTT	CASSSFFEAFF
.	TRBV7-9	TRBJ1-1	.	TGTGCCAGCAGCTTACCACTGACAGGAATGAACACTGAAGCTTTCTTT	CASSLPLTGMNTEAFF
.	TRBV7-2	TRBJ2-7	TRBD1	TGTGCCAGCAGCTTAGAGCGACAGGGCTCTAACGAGCAGTACTTC	CASSLERQGSNEQYF
.	TRBV9	TRBJ2-3	.	TGTGCCAGCAGCGGGACCAGCGGAAATTCTGGAGATACGCAGTATTTT	CASSGTSGNSGDTQYF
.	TRBV19	TRBJ1-6	.	TGTGCCAGTAGTATACGGCGCGGGGGAGGTAATTCACCCCTCCACTTT	CASSIRRGGGNSPLHF
.	TRBV7-2	TRBJ2-5	.	TGTGCCAGCAGCGCGGGCAAAGGGTGGGAGACCCAGTACTTC	CASSAGKGWETQYF
.	TRBV9	TRBJ2-1	.	TGTGCCAGCAGCAACAGACTAAATTACAATGAGCAGTTCTTC	CASSNRLNYNEQFF
.	TRBV5-6	TRBJ1-2	.	TGTGCCAGCAGCCAAACATATAACTATGGCTACACCTTC	CASSQTYNYGYTF
.	TRBV15	TRBJ1-1	.	TGTGCCACGGCCCGGGGGTCTGAAGCTTTCTTT	CATARGSEAFF
.	TRBV7-3	TRBJ2-5	.	TGTGCCAGCAGCTCATGGGGAGGAGAGACCCAGTACTTC	CASSSWGGETQYF
.	TRBV2	TRBJ2-1	TRBD2	TGTGCCAGCAGGAGGACTAGCGGGGGGTTCAATGAGCAGTTCTTC	CASRRTSGGFNEQFF
.	TRBV18	TRBJ2-1	TRBD1	TGTGCCAGCTCACCAGGATTATACAGGGGGCCAAGCAATGAGCAGTTCTTC	CASSPGLYRGPSNEQFF
few	TRBV12-3/TRBV12-4	TRBJ1-1	.	TGTGCCAGCAGTTTTAGGGGGTACACTGAAGCTTTCTTT	CASSFRGYTEAFF
.	TRBV10-3	TRBJ1-6	.	TGTGCCATCAGTGAGGCAGGGGCCCCGGGAAGCTCCTATAATTCACCCCTCCACTTT	CAISEAGAPGSSYNSPLHF
.	TRBV7-2	TRBJ1-1	TRBD1	TGTGCCAGCAGCTTAGGGGACAGGGGGTCAAACACTGAAGCTTTCTTT	CASSLGDRGSNTEAFF
once	TRBV4-1	TRBJ1-1	.	TGCGCCAGCAGCCAAGAGGCACCAGGGGAGATGAACACTGAAGCTTTCTTT	CASSQEAPGEMNTEAFF
.	TRBV27	TRBJ1-2	TRBD1	TGTGCCAGCAGGACAGGGGGCGGCCTTGCCGCCGATGGCTACACCTTC	CASRTGGGLAADGYTF
once	TRBV9	TRBJ1-1	.	TGTGCCAGCAGCGTAGAACCCCGACAGCACACTGAAGCTTTCTTT	CASSVEPRQHTEAFF
.	TRBV4-3	TRBJ2-1	.	TGCGCCAGCAGCCAAGCCGACCAACGGGAGAATGAGCAGTTCTTC	CASSQADQRENEQFF
.	TRBV5-6	TRBJ2-1	TRBD2	TGTGCCAGCAGCTCCCTTGCGGGGGTGACCTACAATGAGCAGTTCTTC	CASSSLAGVTYNEQFF
.	TRBV19	TRBJ2-7	.	TGTGCCAGTAGTATAGACTTCCCCTACGAGCAGTACTTC	CASSIDFPYEQYF
.	TRBV27	TRBJ2-7	.	TGTGCCAGCAGTCACGGACTCTACGAGCAGTACTTC	CASSHGLYEQYF
.	TRBV20-1	TRBJ1-3	.	TGCAGTGCTAGTACAGGGTCGAGAGGAAACACCATATATTTT	CSASTGSRGNTIYF
.	TRBV5-5	TRBJ2-7	.	TGTGCCAGCAGCTTGGACGGCGAGCAGTACTTC	CASSLDGEQYF
.	TRBV9	TRBJ2-5	TRBD2	TGTGCCAGCAGCGTAGGCAGCGGGGGGGCTTGGGAGACCCAGTACTTC	CASSVGSGGAWETQYF
.	TRBV7-2	TRBJ2-7	TRBD1	TGTGCCAGCAGCTTACCCCAGGGGGTGTTTTACGAGCAGTACTTC	CASSLPQGVFYEQYF
.	TRBV27	TRBJ1-1	TRBD1	TGTGCCAGCAGTTTAGACAGGGCTGACACTGAAGCTTTCTTT	CASSLDRADTEAFF
few	TRBV23-1	TRBJ2-5	TRBD2	TGCGCCAGCGTGGGGGATAGGTCCCGATTTGGGCTAGCGGGGGTCCGAGCTCAAGAGACCCAGTACTTC	CASVGDRSRFGLAGVRAQETQYF
.	TRBV7-9	TRBJ1-1	.	TGTGCCAGCAGCTCCTATCGTACGACGGAGGGGAACACTGAAGCTTTCTTT	CASSSYRTTEGNTEAFF
.	TRBV15	TRBJ1-5	.	TGTGCCACCAGCAGAGATCCCTCCCAGCCCCAGCATTTT	CATSRDPSQPQHF
once	TRBV15	TRBJ1-4	.	TGTGCCACCAGCAGAGACCCCGGGGTTGGTGAAAAACTGTTTTTT	CATSRDPGVGEKLFF
.	TRBV24-1	TRBJ2-5	TRBD1	TGTGCCACCAGTGCCACCGCGGGACAGGGTTCTCTCGAGACCCAGTACTTC	CATSATAGQGSLETQYF
.	TRBV18	TRBJ2-7	TRBD1	TGTGCCAGCTCACCATTTGAGGACAGGGGGACCGAGCAGTACTTC	CASSPFEDRGTEQYF
once	TRBV19	TRBJ1-5	.	TGTGCCAGTAGTATCTGGGGGCCACAGCCCCAGCATTTT	CASSIWGPQPQHF
once	TRBV6-5	TRBJ2-7	.	TGTGCCACTAAGGCCCTGACAGACTACGAGCAGTACTTC	CATKALTDYEQYF
few	TRBV18	TRBJ1-1	.	TGTGCCAGCTCACCACGGGACTCTTCCTGGAATACTGAAGCTTTCTTT	CASSPRDSSWNTEAFF